This T cell receptor beta chain emerged from a study of tissue T cells after allogeneic stem cell transplantation. Study-level results: The patient cohort was small and clinically heterogeneous, with limited sampling depth.

The CDR3 covers 14 residues. Trimming cost V 3 bases and J 7 bases, with 11 bases left between them. Germline V gene lookup returns CDR1 SGDLS and CDR2 YYNGEE. With respect to this clone: What it binds is not known.

TCRdb's copy holds only in-frame clones and misses some; the assay was immunoSEQ multiplex PCR. The profile shows 25,000 to 30,000 clones, over 75% of them singletons. This rearrangement joins TRBV9 to TRBJ1-6; weak D call: TRBD1 (5 bases). Material: blood, obtained before transplantation. The sequence was obtained from a woman aged 18 to 55 who later had graft-versus-host disease after an allogeneic stem cell transplant. The CDR3 spells CASSGPGLNSPLHF. The CDR3 bases are TGTGCCAGCAGCGGACCAGGGCTGAATTCACCCCTCCACTTT.